The rows below give T cell receptor beta chains drawn from one sample of a study of OX40 agonist ivuxolimab in advanced cancers. The data were produced by immunoSEQ multiplex PCR, yet TCRdb's version contains in-frame clones alone and is incomplete. The sample yields 65,000 to 90,000 clones, roughly nine tenths seen once. Sequencing used CD4+ or CD8+ T cells sorted from blood, obtained in a trial of the OX40 agonist ivuxolimab. The receptor set was obtained from an adult with an advanced solid tumor such as melanoma, head and neck, liver or kidney cancer. The CDR3 runs from the conserved cysteine through the conserved F or W. A D gene is named only where the DNA matches it firmly. Rows may omit the clone size; those that give it use once, few, many or a size class.

d_call	clone_size	v_call	j_call	cdr3_nt	cdr3_aa
.	.	TRBV7-9	TRBJ2-3	TGTGCCAGCAGCCCCGGTACGCGGGACCCTCCTACTTATTTT	CASSPGTRDPPTYF
TRBD1	.	TRBV19	TRBJ1-1	TGTGCCAGTAGCAACAGGGGCGGGACTGAAGCTTTCTTT	CASSNRGGTEAFF
TRBD2	.	TRBV30	TRBJ2-7	TGTGCCTGGAGTGTACGGCCGGGACTAGCGGGAGCCTACGAGCAGTACTTC	CAWSVRPGLAGAYEQYF
TRBD2	.	TRBV5-1	TRBJ2-7	TGCGCCAGTCGGTCGGGAGGGTCCTACGAGCAGTACTTC	CASRSGGSYEQYF
.	.	TRBV28	TRBJ1-4	TGTGCCAGCAGCCTCCGGGTGGAAAAACTGTTTTTT	CASSLRVEKLFF
.	.	TRBV6-4	TRBJ2-6	TGTGCCAGCGCAAGGGAGGTATCTGGGGCCAACGTCCTGACTTTC	CASAREVSGANVLTF
TRBD1	once	TRBV4-1	TRBJ2-2	TGCGCCAGCAGCCGGGACAGGAACACCGGGGAGCTGTTTTTT	CASSRDRNTGELFF
.	.	TRBV4-2	TRBJ2-6	TGTGCCAGCAGCCCACCCCGGAGCTCTGGGGCCAACGTCCTGACTTTC	CASSPPRSSGANVLTF
TRBD2	.	TRBV28	TRBJ2-7	TGTGCCAGCAGGGGCCGGGACTATGCCTACGAGCAGTACTTC	CASRGRDYAYEQYF
.	.	TRBV10-3	TRBJ2-2	TGTGCCATCAGTGACAGAGGGATTAACACCGGGGAGCTGTTTTTT	CAISDRGINTGELFF
TRBD1	few	TRBV11-2	TRBJ2-3	TGTGCCAGCAGGGACAGGAACACAGATACGCAGTATTTT	CASRDRNTDTQYF